These 21 T cell receptor beta chains were all obtained from the same sample, sequenced in a study of OX40 agonist ivuxolimab in advanced cancers. Assay used: immunoSEQ multiplex PCR; TCRdb lists only in-frame clones, some missing. Of approximately 60,000 clones detected, 82% appear once; the ten largest clones hold 5%. The sequenced sample was CD4+ or CD8+ T cells sorted from blood, obtained in a trial of the OX40 agonist ivuxolimab. These receptors were obtained from an adult with an advanced solid tumor such as melanoma, head and neck, liver or kidney cancer.

The chain has TRBV6-5 and TRBJ2-6; D possibly corresponds to TRBD1 (5 bases). Trimming removed 4 bases at V and 0 bases at J, with 10 bases between. CDR1 MNHEY and CDR2 SVGAGI come from the germline V gene. The CDR3 loop spans 16 amino acids. CDR3 loop: CASSSEGASGANVLTF. DNA of the CDR3: TGTGCCAGCAGTTCAGAAGGGGCCTCTGGGGCCAACGTCCTGACTTTC.

The chain links TRBV7-6 to TRBJ1-3; D unresolved. The V end lost 0 bases, the J end lost 3 bases, and 9 bases lay between the germline ends. CDR3 length: 15 amino acids. Per the germline V gene, CDR1 is SGHVS and CDR2 is FNYEAQ. CDR3 amino acids: CASSLALGNGNTIYF. Here the CDR3 DNA reads TGTGCCAGCAGCTTAGCGCTCGGCAATGGAAACACCATATATTTT.

The genes are TRBV7-2 and TRBJ1-3; 8 nucleotides align to TRBD1. Germline V gene data show CDR1 as SGHTA and CDR2 as FQGNSA. V shed 9 bases, J shed 1 base, and the junction held 5 bases outside the gene matches. This CDR3 has 14 amino acids. CDR3 residues: CASGTGGSGNTIYF. In DNA, the CDR3 is TGTGCCAGTGGAACAGGGGGATCTGGAAACACCATATATTTT.

J is TRBJ1-5 and V is TRBV19; D gene uncertain. Germline CDR1 is LNHDA and CDR2 is SQIVND (reference sequence). V gave up 5 bases and J gave up 7 bases, with 18 bases separating them. The CDR3 has 15 amino acids. The CDR3 DNA sequence: TGTGCCAGTAGTGCCCGTGGCCAGCCCAGGCAGCCCCAGCATTTT. Translating gives CASSARGQPRQPQHF.

The table lists this clone with a few counts. The rearrangement uses TRBV5-1 and TRBJ2-1; TRBD1 matches at 10 bases. V shed 9 bases, J shed 5 bases, and the junction held 5 bases outside the gene matches. The CDR3 runs to 13 residues. Germline-derived CDR1 and CDR2 are SGHRS and YFSETQ. The CDR3 coding sequence is TGCGCCACTCGGACAGGGGGAGACAATGAGCAGTTCTTC. As protein: CATRTGGDNEQFF.

This chain uses TRBV9 with TRBJ2-1; TRBD2 aligns across 10 bases. The germline V gene has CDR1 SGDLS and CDR2 YYNGEE. CDR3 length: 15 amino acids. Germline trimming cut 4 bases from V and 3 bases from J; bases unmatched to any gene: 4. The CDR3 loop is CASSPRTSGYNEQFF. The CDR3, as DNA: TGTGCCAGCAGCCCACGGACTAGCGGCTACAATGAGCAGTTCTTC.

The chain couples TRBV9 to TRBJ2-7; D is possibly TRBD1 (6 bases). V gave up 4 bases and J gave up 3 bases, with 17 bases separating them. The CDR3 consists of 15 residues. The germline V gene has CDR1 SGDLS and CDR2 YYNGEE. The CDR3 here is CASSPHWGPDYEQYF. The CDR3 bases are TGTGCCAGCAGCCCCCACTGGGGGCCTGACTACGAGCAGTACTTC.

The genes are TRBV7-9 and TRBJ2-1; D perhaps matches TRBD2 (6 bases). Germline V CDR1 and CDR2: SEHNR, FQNEAQ (reference sequence). The V end was cut by 3 bases, the J end by 2 bases, with 11 bases between. This CDR3 region has 15 residues. The CDR3 DNA sequence: TGTGCCAGCAGCTTTGGGGGGACCACCTACAATGAGCAGTTCTTC. It translates to CASSFGGTTYNEQFF.

The chain links TRBV6-1 to TRBJ1-4, with 9 nucleotides matching TRBD1. The CDR3 totals 13 residues. Germline V CDR1 and CDR2: MNHNS, SASEGT. Losses at the gene ends were 6 bases for V and 8 bases for J; bases not matched to a gene: 4. The CDR3 coding sequence is TGTGCCAGCAGACAGGGGGCTCGGGAAAAACTGTTTTTT. This encodes CASRQGAREKLFF.

The rearrangement uses TRBV5-6 and TRBJ2-7; D is undetermined. Between the trimmed V and J ends, which lost 1 base and 4 bases, there was a span of 6 bases. Looked up from germline, CDR1 is SGHDT and CDR2 is YYEEEE. CDR3 length: 12 residues. CDR3: CASSLSRYEQYF. The CDR3 DNA follows: TGTGCCAGCAGCTTGAGTCGATACGAGCAGTACTTC.

This clone was detected ten times or more. The CDR3 here is CASSRRGELFHEQYF. The CDR3 nucleotides are TGTGCCAGTAGTCGACGGGGCGAGTTATTTCACGAGCAGTACTTC. The chain employs TRBV19 and TRBJ2-7; tentatively, D is TRBD1 or TRBD2 (5 bases each). Trimming removed 5 bases at V and 5 bases at J, with 19 bases between. Germline loops: CDR1 LNHDA, CDR2 SQIVND (reference sequence). CDR3 length: 15 residues.

This chain joins TRBV11-2 and TRBJ2-5, with D possibly being TRBD2 (7 bases). V lost 5 bases, J lost 4 bases, and 20 bases lay in between. The V gene's germline CDR1 is SGHAT and CDR2 FQNNGV. The length of the CDR3 is 16 residues. The CDR3: CASSDLLRGAVETQYF. The CDR3 DNA sequence: TGTGCCAGCAGCGATCTTTTACGGGGGGCCGTAGAGACCCAGTACTTC.

The chain employs TRBV6-1 and TRBJ1-5; 10 nucleotides agree with TRBD1. The CDR3 runs 18 residues. The germline gives CDR1 MNHNS, CDR2 SASEGT. J gave up 7 bases and V 2 bases, and 14 bases lay outside the gene matches. The CDR3 sequence is CASSETSGTGVRGQPQHF. The CDR3 region has the DNA TGTGCCAGCAGTGAAACCTCCGGGACAGGGGTTAGGGGGCAGCCCCAGCATTTT.

V usage is TRBV10-3 and J usage is TRBJ1-5, with D possibly being TRBD1 (6 bases). The CDR3 totals 13 residues. CDR1 is ENHRY and CDR2 is SYGVKD in the germline V gene. Trimming left V 3 bases short and J 7 bases short, with 10 bases between. This chain's CDR3 is CAISEGGYQPQHF. As DNA, the CDR3 is TGTGCCATCAGTGAAGGGGGTTACCAGCCCCAGCATTTT.

Here the CDR3 reads CASSARDSLRSEQYF. In DNA form, the CDR3 reads TGTGCCAGCAGCGCCCGGGACAGTCTAAGGTCCGAGCAGTACTTC. The chain recombines TRBV9 with TRBJ2-7, with 7 bases identical to TRBD1. This CDR3 has 15 amino acids. The trim removed 3 bases at V and 6 bases at J, leaving 12 bases unmatched. The germline CDR1 and CDR2 sequences are SGDLS and YYNGEE.

The chain has TRBV4-2 and TRBJ1-5; TRBD1 might be the D (5 bases). CDR1 LGHNA and CDR2 YNFKEQ come from the germline V gene. V was cut by 0 bases and J by 1 base, with 7 bases left in between. The CDR3 consists of 15 residues. The CDR3 spells CASSQERDSNQPQHF. CDR3 nucleotide sequence: TGTGCCAGCAGCCAAGAGAGGGACAGCAATCAGCCCCAGCATTTT.

The rearrangement joins TRBV7-9 to TRBJ1-6; D remains ambiguous. CDR1 and CDR2 (germline): SEHNR, FQNEAQ (reference sequence). V was pared by 7 bases and J by 8 bases, with 18 bases between. There are 15 residues in the CDR3. CDR3 in DNA: TGTGCCAGCACCACCGGTGGTGTCGGGGATTCACCCCTCCACTTT. Translated, it gives CASTTGGVGDSPLHF. Drawing the rest from reference TRBV7-9 and TRBJ1-6, the complete variable domain is DTGVSQNPRHKITKRGQNVTFRCDPISEHNRLYWYRQTLGQGPEFLTYFQNEAQLEKSRLLSDRFSAERPKGSFSTLEIQRTEQGDSAMYLCASTTGGVGDSPLHFGNGTRLTVT.

The chain has TRBV29-1 and TRBJ1-2; D gene unclear. The CDR3 is 13 residues long. V lost 4 bases, J lost 5 bases, and 14 bases lay in between. Germline CDR1 reads SQVTM; CDR2 reads ANQGSEA. The CDR3 spells CSVVWAAEYGYTF. CDR3 nucleotide sequence: TGCAGCGTTGTTTGGGCTGCGGAATATGGCTACACCTTC.

This chain connects TRBV19 to TRBJ1-3, with unresolved D. Trimming left V 7 bases short and J 1 base short, with 14 bases between. Germline CDR1 is LNHDA and CDR2 is SQIVND (reference sequence). The CDR3 is 15 amino acids. The CDR3, as DNA: TGTGCCAGTACGGGTCGGTGGATTTCTGGAAACACCATATATTTT. It specifies CASTGRWISGNTIYF.

The genes are TRBV18 and TRBJ2-3; D is perhaps TRBD1 (6 bases). This CDR3 contains 17 residues. Germline values: CDR1 KGHSH, CDR2 LQKENI. V lost 0 bases to trimming and J lost 3 bases, with 16 bases between them. In DNA, the CDR3 is TGTGCCAGCTCACCACCGGCTGCAGGGGCGAAGACAGATACGCAGTATTTT. It translates to CASSPPAAGAKTDTQYF.

This sequence joins TRBV5-1 and TRBJ2-1, with TRBD1 identical over 7 bases. CDR1 is SGHRS and CDR2 is YFSETQ in the germline V gene. J lost 15 bases, V lost 8 bases, and 8 bases had no gene match. The CDR3 runs to 10 residues. The CDR3 nucleotides read TGCGCCAGTGGCGACAGGGTCCCGTTCTTC. Protein sequence: CASGDRVPFF.